The source of this T cell receptor (beta chain) is a study of shared clonotypes between healthy human individuals. Study-wide results and caveats: Relative to clonotypes present in all four donors, those not shared had lower generation probabilities.

Clones were read by immunoSEQ multiplex PCR, and TCRdb kept only the in-frame ones, dropping some. The sample gives fewer than 2.5 million clones, approximately 93% of which show up once; about 0.38% is in the top ten. This clone has only a few counts. As yet, its antigen is unknown. The CDR3 length is 13 residues. V was cut by 8 bases and J by 1 base, with 14 bases left in between. The germline V gene encodes CDR1 GTSNPN and CDR2 SVGIG (reference sequence). The sample comprised naive CD4+ T cells from PBMCs. Subset here: CD45RA+ positively selected. The chain recombines TRBV30 with TRBJ1-1; possible D gene TRBD1, 6 bases. This clonotype was sampled from a man younger than 30 in good health. Some clones in this sample may be carry-over from other donors' samples. CDR3 loop: CARARGQNTEAFF. The CDR3, as DNA: TGTGCCAGGGCCCGGGGACAGAACACTGAAGCTTTCTTT.